The 5 T cell receptor beta chains below were found in one sample sequenced in a study of vaccination and CD4 T cells after COVID-19. Their recognized antigens are unknown. Time point noted: late sampling 161 to 241 days after vaccination in a few convalescent patients. Treatment reported: approximately nine-day PBMC culture with coronavirus spike peptide pools or control peptides (ViraFEST assay). Oncomine TCR Beta short-read sequencing was applied to DNA from cultured CD4+ T cells. Each CDR3 protein gets one entry after TCRdb re-called the PCR reads with MiXCR. The sample yields about 26,000 distinct CDR3 sequences, about 40% seen once. Sequencing was performed on CD4+ T cells from blood, cultured in vitro, taken about 7 months after SARS-CoV-2 vaccination. These receptors originate from a human donor who had recovered from COVID-19.

CDR3 nucleotide sequence: TGTGCCAGCAGCCGTCTTAGCGGGTCCTACGAGCAGTACTTC. It yields the protein CASSRLSGSYEQYF. V gene TRBV6-1 combines with J gene TRBJ2-7, with 7 bases lining up with TRBD2. Looked up from germline, CDR1 is MNHNS and CDR2 is SASEGT. This CDR3 contains 14 residues. The trim removed 6 bases at V and 1 base at J, leaving 6 bases unmatched.

The chain couples TRBV7-8 to TRBJ1-5; tentatively, D is TRBD1 (6 bases). The CDR3 covers 16 residues. Trimming removed 2 bases from V and 2 bases from J, with 13 bases in between. The V gene's germline CDR1 is SGHVS and CDR2 FQNEAQ. The CDR3: CASSLIQGWGNQPQHF. DNA of the CDR3: TGTGCCAGCAGCTTAATACAGGGTTGGGGCAATCAGCCCCAGCATTTT. The variable domain in full, with the rest retrieved from reference TRBV7-8 and TRBJ1-5, is GAGVSQSPRYKVAKRGQDVALRCDPISGHVSLFWYQQALGQGPEFLTYFQNEAQLDKSGLPSDRFFAERPEGSVSTLKIQRTQQEDSAVYLCASSLIQGWGNQPQHFGDGTRLSIL.

This chain connects TRBV7-9 to TRBJ2-5, with 7 nucleotides matching TRBD1. There are 13 residues in the CDR3. Looked up from germline, CDR1 is SEHNR and CDR2 is FQNEAQ (reference sequence). J lost 5 bases, V lost 5 bases, and 5 bases had no gene match. The CDR3 reads CASSDRARETQYF. CDR3 sequence (DNA): TGTGCCAGCAGCGACAGGGCCCGGGAGACCCAGTACTTC. Complete variable domain (other parts from reference TRBV7-9 and TRBJ2-5): DTGVSQNPRHKITKRGQNVTFRCDPISEHNRLYWYRQTLGQGPEFLTYFQNEAQLEKSRLLSDRFSAERPKGSFSTLEIQRTEQGDSAMYLCASSDRARETQYFGPGTRLLVL.

The V gene is TRBV11-3, the J gene TRBJ1-1, with D possibly being TRBD1 (6 bases). The germline V gene encodes CDR1 SGHNT and CDR2 YENEEA. CDR3 length equals 13 residues. V was shortened by 4 bases and J by 5 bases, with 11 bases between the two germline ends. The CDR3 DNA sequence: TGTGCCAGCAGCTCGGAGGGGGGGACTGAAGCTTTCTTT. This gives the protein CASSSEGGTEAFF.

V usage is TRBV6-1 and J usage is TRBJ2-1; 12 bases align to TRBD1. The CDR3 totals 13 residues. CDR1 is MNHNS, CDR2 SASEGT, per germline. V lost 8 bases, J lost 10 bases, and 6 bases stayed unmatched. The CDR3 sequence is CASSGQGALEQFF. The DNA of the CDR3 is TGTGCCAGCTCGGGACAGGGGGCTCTAGAGCAGTTCTTC.